Listed here are 25 T cell receptor beta chains from one sample, sequenced in a study of shared clonotypes between healthy human individuals. TCRdb keeps only in-frame clones here, not all; method: immunoSEQ multiplex PCR. Found here are 500,000 to 550,000 clones, about 96% of them singletons; the top ten hold approximately 0.06%. Sequenced input: naive CD4+ T cells sorted from blood. Indicated subset: CD45RA+ positively selected. These receptors originate from a woman under 40 in good health.

This sequence joins TRBV30 and TRBJ2-7; possible D gene TRBD2, 5 bases. The V end was cut by 7 bases, the J end by 0 bases, with 10 bases between. Germline V gives CDR1 GTSNPN, CDR2 SVGIG (reference sequence). The CDR3 has 12 residues. The CDR3 DNA is TGTGCCTTATCTAGCTCCTCCTACGAGCAGTACTTC. Encoded protein: CALSSSSYEQYF.

The chain uses TRBV29-1 and TRBJ2-1; D might be TRBD2 (6 bases). Trimming removed 1 base at V and 4 bases at J, with 14 bases between. The CDR3 consists of 15 residues. The germline CDR1 and CDR2 sequences are SQVTM and ANQGSEA. CDR3 sequence (DNA): TGCAGCGTTGAAGGGGGGGTAGCGGCATACAATGAGCAGTTCTTC. This sequence encodes CSVEGGVAAYNEQFF.

The V and J genes are TRBV5-1 and TRBJ2-2; 8 bases are a match to TRBD1. The ends lost 0 bases at V and 6 bases at J; junction bases unmatched: 7. Looked up from germline, CDR1 is SGHRS and CDR2 is YFSETQ. The CDR3 consists of 16 residues. This CDR3 is CASSLAGQGVPGELFF. The CDR3, as DNA: TGCGCCAGCAGCTTGGCAGGACAGGGTGTCCCCGGGGAGCTGTTTTTT.

The V call is TRBV28, the J call TRBJ2-3, with D perhaps matching TRBD2 (5 bases). Trimming took 1 base from V and 6 from J, leaving 11 bases between them. CDR1 and CDR2 (germline): MDHEN, SYDVKM. The CDR3 length is 14 residues. The CDR3 region is CASSLFLAWDTQYF. DNA of the CDR3: TGTGCCAGCAGTTTATTCCTAGCTTGGGATACGCAGTATTTT.

The J gene is TRBJ2-7, the V gene TRBV6-5; D might be TRBD2 (5 bases). CDR3 size: 16 residues. Trimming removed 0 bases at V and 2 bases at J, with 14 bases between. Germline-derived CDR1 and CDR2 are MNHEY and SVGAGI. The chain's CDR3 is CASSYSGSSGTYEQYF. The DNA for the CDR3 is TGTGCCAGCAGTTACTCGGGTAGCTCCGGGACCTACGAGCAGTACTTC.

The V call is TRBV7-2, the J call TRBJ2-7, with 7 positions matching TRBD2. Germline trimming cut 4 bases from V and 4 bases from J; bases unmatched to any gene: 10. Germline V gene sequence: CDR1 SGHTA, CDR2 FQGNSA. This CDR3 is built from 15 residues. In DNA, the CDR3 is TGTGCCAGCAGCTCTTTTTGGGAGGGTCCTTACGAGCAGTACTTC. It encodes CASSSFWEGPYEQYF.

CDR3 protein: CASRGGTSGSYEQYF. In nucleotides, the CDR3 is TGTGCCAGCAGGGGGGGGACTAGCGGGAGCTACGAGCAGTACTTC. The J gene is TRBJ2-7, the V gene TRBV2, with 14 bases lining up with TRBD2. The CDR3 consists of 15 residues. V lost 6 bases and J lost 3; bases outside the gene matches: 4. The germline CDR1 and CDR2 sequences are SNHLY and FYNNEI. The full variable domain, in which reference TRBV2 and TRBJ2-7 provide the parts outside the CDR3, is EPEVTQTPSHQVTQMGQEVILRCVPISNHLYFYWYRQILGQKVEFLVSFYNNEISEKSEIFDDQFSVERPDGSNFTLKIRSTKLEDSAMYFCASRGGTSGSYEQYFGPGTRLTVT.

The chain recombines TRBV18 with TRBJ2-5; no definite D call. V shed 3 bases and J shed 4 bases, with 9 bases lying between them. CDR3 length: 13 residues. Germline CDR1 is KGHSH and CDR2 is LQKENI. The CDR3 DNA follows: TGTGCCAGCTCACCGGGAAGGGCAGAGACCCAGTACTTC. Protein sequence: CASSPGRAETQYF.

This clone was detected once. The chain combines TRBV15 with TRBJ2-1, with D hard to call. Between the trimmed V and J ends, which lost 8 bases and 9 bases, there was a span of 14 bases. The CDR3 is 12 residues long. Germline V gene sequence: CDR1 LNHNV, CDR2 YYDKDF (reference sequence). In nucleotides, the CDR3 is TGTGCCACCTCAGTGTTTGACGGTGAGCAGTTCTTC. It is translated as CATSVFDGEQFF.

This chain uses TRBV6-1 with TRBJ2-4; D may match TRBD1 or TRBD2 (5 bases each). This CDR3 contains 12 residues. CDR1 is MNHNS, CDR2 SASEGT, per germline. With 6 bases removed from V and 7 bases from J, the gap between germline ends came to 10 bases. This CDR3 is CASRGVDNIQYF. Written as DNA, the CDR3 is TGTGCCAGCAGGGGGGTAGATAACATTCAGTACTTC.

The chain uses TRBV28 and TRBJ1-4; D is perhaps TRBD1 (5 bases). The length of the CDR3 is 15 residues. Germline assignment: CDR1 MDHEN and CDR2 SYDVKM. V was trimmed by 7 bases and J by 5 bases, leaving 17 bases between them. DNA of the CDR3: TGTGCCAGCACCCCATCCCCCCGGACAAATGAAAAACTGTTTTTT. It specifies CASTPSPRTNEKLFF.

This CDR3 reads CASHGRFETQYF. DNA for the CDR3: TGTGCCAGCCACGGGAGATTTGAGACCCAGTACTTC. V and J are TRBV6-5 and TRBJ2-5, with TRBD2 as a possible D gene (6 bases). Germline V gives CDR1 MNHEY, CDR2 SVGAGI. This CDR3 has 12 amino acids. Trimming left V 8 bases short and J 5 bases short, with 12 bases between.

The chain joins TRBV7-9 to TRBJ2-1, with D tentatively TRBD2 (6 bases). Trimming pared 3 bases from V and 8 bases from J, leaving 14 bases between. In germline, CDR1 is SEHNR, CDR2 FQNEAQ (reference sequence). This CDR3 has 14 amino acids. CDR3: CASSFYIGEDEQFF. In nucleotides, the CDR3 is TGTGCCAGCAGCTTCTATATTGGGGAGGATGAGCAGTTCTTC.

The gene calls are TRBV19 and TRBJ1-5, with 9 bases aligning to TRBD1. J lost 4 bases, V lost 5 bases, and 9 bases had no gene match. Germline lookup yields CDR1 LNHDA and CDR2 SQIVND (reference sequence). The CDR3 has 16 residues. In DNA, the CDR3 is TGTGCCAGTAGTCCGAGACAGGGGGTGATTAATCAGCCCCAGCATTTT. The encoded protein is CASSPRQGVINQPQHF.

The chain has TRBV28 and TRBJ2-7; D is possibly TRBD1 (6 bases). V was pared by 6 bases and J by 3 bases, with 15 bases between. From germline, CDR1 is MDHEN and CDR2 SYDVKM. This CDR3 is built from 14 residues. CDR3 residues: CASSPNRVHYEQYF. CDR3 sequence (DNA): TGTGCCAGCAGCCCAAACAGGGTGCACTACGAGCAGTACTTC.

V is TRBV6-1 and J is TRBJ2-7; 10 nucleotides align to TRBD2. The CDR3 is made up of 15 amino acids. Unmatched junction bases numbered 4, after V lost 3 bases and J lost 2 bases. Germline-derived CDR1 and CDR2 are MNHNS and SASEGT. The chain's CDR3 is CASSDRTSGPYEQYF. Here the CDR3 DNA reads TGTGCCAGCAGTGACAGGACTAGCGGACCCTACGAGCAGTACTTC.

The rearrangement links TRBV5-6 to TRBJ2-5, with D perhaps TRBD1 (5 bases). Trimming removed 2 bases at V and 7 bases at J, with 12 bases between. Germline V gives CDR1 SGHDT, CDR2 YYEEEE. This CDR3 has 13 amino acids. The DNA for the CDR3 is TGTGCCAGCAGCTTTCGGGCGCAGGGGACCCAGTACTTC. Translation gives CASSFRAQGTQYF.

This chain links TRBV7-9 with TRBJ1-1; no definite D call. The CDR3 covers 15 residues. The V end lost 0 bases, the J end lost 1 base, and 9 bases lay between the germline ends. Germline assignment: CDR1 SEHNR and CDR2 FQNEAQ (reference sequence). CDR3 bases: TGTGCCAGCAGCTTAGCCCAGCTACCGAACACTGAAGCTTTCTTT. It yields the protein CASSLAQLPNTEAFF. Complete variable domain (other parts from reference TRBV7-9 and TRBJ1-1): DTGVSQNPRHKITKRGQNVTFRCDPISEHNRLYWYRQTLGQGPEFLTYFQNEAQLEKSRLLSDRFSAERPKGSFSTLEIQRTEQGDSAMYLCASSLAQLPNTEAFFGQGTRLTVV.

This sequence joins TRBV19 and TRBJ1-5, with unresolved D. V gave up 1 base and J gave up 3 bases, with 10 bases separating them. The CDR3 is made up of 15 amino acids. CDR1 is LNHDA and CDR2 is SQIVND in the germline V gene (reference sequence). The CDR3 here is CASSIGGPLNQPQHF. The DNA for the CDR3 is TGTGCCAGTAGTATAGGTGGGCCCCTCAATCAGCCCCAGCATTTT.

A remark on this clone: The same CDR3 can be traced to other DNA sequences in this sample. V gene TRBV5-4 combines with J gene TRBJ2-7; TRBD1 matches 11 bases. The junction had 2 bases not matched to a gene; V was cut back by 4 bases and J by 2 bases. The CDR3 covers 14 residues. Looked up from germline, CDR1 is SGHNT and CDR2 is YYREEE (reference sequence). The CDR3 loop is CASSLGQGAYEQYF. In DNA, the CDR3 is TGTGCCAGCAGCCTGGGACAGGGGGCCTACGAGCAGTACTTC.

The genes are TRBV5-1 and TRBJ2-1; 9 nucleotides align to TRBD1. The CDR3 length is 14 residues. The V gene's germline CDR1 is SGHRS and CDR2 YFSETQ. Germline trimming cut 3 bases from V and 2 bases from J; bases unmatched to any gene: 0. CDR3: CASSWDRAYNEQFF. CDR3 sequence (DNA): TGCGCCAGCAGCTGGGACAGGGCCTACAATGAGCAGTTCTTC.

The CDR3 is CSVVDLRMNTEAFF. In nucleotides, the CDR3 is TGCAGCGTAGTAGATCTACGCATGAACACTGAAGCTTTCTTT. The rearrangement links TRBV29-1 to TRBJ1-1; D ambiguous. Germline CDR1 reads SQVTM; CDR2 reads ANQGSEA. V lost 6 bases and J lost 0, with 14 bases in between. CDR3 length: 14 residues.

CDR3 in DNA: TGTGCCAGCAGCTTAGAGGTCTGGCCAGGAAACACTGAAGCTTTCTTT. It is translated as CASSLEVWPGNTEAFF. This rearrangement joins TRBV11-2 to TRBJ1-1, with D uncertain. V was trimmed by 0 bases and J by 2 bases, leaving 13 bases between them. The germline gives CDR1 SGHAT, CDR2 FQNNGV. The CDR3 runs to 16 residues.

The chain links TRBV28 to TRBJ1-1, with TRBD1 matching 8 bases. The V segment lost 6 bases and the J segment 4 bases; nucleotides outside the gene matches: 7. CDR3 length equals 14 residues. The germline V gene has CDR1 MDHEN and CDR2 SYDVKM. This chain's CDR3 is CASSQRTGFTEAFF. The CDR3 DNA is TGTGCCAGCAGCCAGCGGACAGGGTTCACTGAAGCTTTCTTT.

The rearrangement uses TRBV20-1 and TRBJ2-7, with D unclear. CDR1 is DFQATT and CDR2 is SNEGSKA in the germline V gene (reference sequence). This CDR3 spans 11 amino acids. Trimming took 6 bases from V and 4 from J, leaving 10 bases between them. The chain's CDR3 is CSAGRAYEQYF. In DNA form, the CDR3 reads TGCAGTGCGGGTAGGGCGTACGAGCAGTACTTC.